This record covers a single TCR beta chain. The record originates from a study of blood T cell repertoires in COVID-19. Study overall: From the United States, Italy and Spain came samples of acute and convalescent COVID-19. The cDNA or gDNA used as material had been derived from T cells, B-cell-depleted T cells, or PBMCs.

Participant age was roughly 18 to 95 years, and participants resided in fewer than 30 US areas. All recovered Cohort 3 donors got two negative PCRs, got clearance, or saw symptom resolution. This CDR3 spans 13 amino acids. Germline CDR1 is MNHEY and CDR2 is SMNVEV (reference sequence). V lost 5 bases and J 7 bases, leaving 14 bases between the germline ends. Libraries were prepared by immunoSEQ multiplex PCR; TCRdb keeps only in-frame clonotypes and omits some of them. The sample holds hundreds of thousands of clones, 87% seen once. This sequence originates from a woman aged 25 to 45 who had recovered from COVID-19. Sequencing used PBMCs or T cells enriched from blood (not recorded which). The chain is built from TRBV27 and TRBJ1-2, with a weak D call TRBD1 (6 bases). CDR3: CASSPPTGFGYTF. CDR3 bases: TGTGCCAGCAGTCCTCCGACAGGTTTTGGCTACACCTTC.